At least ten counts were recorded for the clone carrying this TCR beta chain. Its matching antigen is unknown. This CDR3 spans 13 amino acids. Trimming removed 5 bases from V and 1 base from J, with 8 bases in between. CDR1 and CDR2 (germline): MNHEY, SVGAGI. The data were taken from a study of T cells in Graves' hyperthyroidism and ophthalmopathy. Study results and limitations: Blood also showed most of the thyroid clonotypes that were expanded above 0.001. A model of 13 V-J features distinguished ophthalmopathy from stable hyperthyroidism.

Amplification targeted TCR beta CDR3 regions from RNA transcripts. The primer set for the first-round RT-PCR of the TCR CDR3 was HTBI. Via MiXCR, TCRdb re-called the multiplex PCR reads, giving one row per CDR3 protein. The table records hundreds of thousands of distinct CDR3 sequences, approximately 25% of them present only once. Exclusions: uncontrolled infection, other autoimmune disease, pregnancy, lactation. Orbital computed tomography and thyroid ultrasound, together with serum TRAb and thyroxine and clinical symptoms, were used for diagnoses. Sequenced: blood. The sequence was obtained from a woman aged 25 to 39 with Graves' ophthalmopathy. The chain uses TRBV6-5 and TRBJ1-1; D is unresolved. CDR3 residues: CASSTTPNTEAFF. CDR3 in DNA: TGTGCCAGCAGTACTACACCGAACACTGAAGCTTTCTTT.